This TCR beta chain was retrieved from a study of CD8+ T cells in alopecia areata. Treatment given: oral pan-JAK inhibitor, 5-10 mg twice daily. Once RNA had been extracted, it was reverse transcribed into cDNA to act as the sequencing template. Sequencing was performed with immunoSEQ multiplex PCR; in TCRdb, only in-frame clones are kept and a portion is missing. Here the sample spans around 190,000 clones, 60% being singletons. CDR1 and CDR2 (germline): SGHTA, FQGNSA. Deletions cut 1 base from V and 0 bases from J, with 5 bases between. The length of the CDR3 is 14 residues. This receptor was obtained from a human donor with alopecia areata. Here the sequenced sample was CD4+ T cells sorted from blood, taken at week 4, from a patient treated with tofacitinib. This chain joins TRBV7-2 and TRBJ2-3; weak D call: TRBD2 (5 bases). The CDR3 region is CASSLGTSTDTQYF. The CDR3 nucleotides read TGTGCCAGCAGCTTAGGGACTAGCACAGATACGCAGTATTTT.